These T cell receptor beta chains were read from a single sample in a study of blood T cells in healthy people across ages. Each CDR3 protein is one row after TCRdb ran MiXCR on the 5' RACE reads. The data show roughly 1,000,000 distinct CDR3 sequences, with approximately 26% seen just once and around 0.75% held by the top ten. These data were likewise used in another study, on T cells of mothers and their children.

Input material: blood. These receptor sequences come from a girl between 2 and 10 years old in good health. The CDR3 runs from the conserved cysteine through the conserved F or W. D genes are given only for firm matches. Part of the rows lack a size; the others show once, few, many or a class for expanded clones.

TRBD1,.,TRBJ1-1,TRBV3-1,CASSQDPIGQAVNTEAFF,TGTGCCAGCAGCCAAGATCCGATAGGACAGGCAGTGAACACTGAAGCTTTCTTT
.,.,TRBJ1-4,TRBV28,CASSGETEKLFF,TGTGCCAGCAGTGGGGAGACAGAGAAACTGTTTTTT
.,.,TRBJ2-7,TRBV11-2,CASSWRQLHYEQYF,TGTGCCAGCAGCTGGCGACAGTTGCACTACGAGCAGTACTTC
.,few,TRBJ2-7,TRBV20-1,CSAKRDNSYEQYF,TGCAGTGCCAAGCGGGACAACTCCTACGAGCAGTACTTC
.,.,TRBJ2-3,TRBV27,CASSPPGPYPDTQYF,TGTGCCAGCAGTCCACCGGGCCCATATCCAGATACGCAGTATTTT
TRBD1,.,TRBJ2-7,TRBV29-1,CSVVATGQGGEQYF,TGCAGCGTTGTTGCGACTGGACAGGGCGGCGAGCAGTACTTC
TRBD2,many,TRBJ2-1,TRBV12-3/TRBV12-4,CASSVSGAYNEQFF,TGTGCCAGCTCGGTTAGCGGGGCCTACAATGAGCAGTTCTTC
.,.,TRBJ1-3,TRBV7-2,CASSAGVSGNTIYF,TGTGCCAGCAGCGCAGGGGTTTCTGGAAACACCATATATTTT
.,few,TRBJ1-1,TRBV25-1,CASSADQAIQNPLMNTEAFF,TGTGCCAGTTCGGCTGACCAAGCAATACAGAACCCTTTAATGAACACTGAAGCTTTCTTT
TRBD1,few,TRBJ1-1,TRBV29-1,CSVLTGADTEAFF,TGCAGCGTCCTAACAGGGGCGGACACTGAAGCTTTCTTT
.,.,TRBJ2-7,TRBV11-2,CASSFGEVGEQYF,TGTGCCAGCAGCTTCGGGGAAGTTGGCGAGCAGTACTTC
.,few,TRBJ2-7,TRBV4-3,CASSQDRAAGYEQYF,TGCGCCAGCAGCCAAGATAGGGCGGCAGGATACGAGCAGTACTTC
.,.,TRBJ2-7,TRBV7-9,CASSSQGFEQYF,TGTGCCAGCAGCTCCCAAGGTTTCGAGCAGTACTTC
.,few,TRBJ2-7,TRBV5-1,CASSSQHGEQYF,TGCGCCAGCAGCTCCCAACATGGCGAGCAGTACTTC
.,few,TRBJ2-1,TRBV12-3/TRBV12-4,CASTLGSYEQFF,TGTGCCAGCACTCTAGGTTCTTATGAGCAGTTCTTC
TRBD2,few,TRBJ2-7,TRBV5-1,CASSPMGLLPSYEQYF,TGCGCCAGCAGCCCTATGGGACTACTTCCTTCATACGAGCAGTACTTC
TRBD2,many,TRBJ2-3,TRBV7-9,CASSPRLAGGTDTQYF,TGTGCCAGCAGCCCCCGACTAGCGGGGGGCACAGATACGCAGTATTTT
.,few,TRBJ2-5,TRBV7-9,CASSLVPQPVETQYF,TGTGCCAGCAGCTTAGTACCCCAGCCGGTGGAGACCCAGTACTTC
TRBD1,.,TRBJ2-1,TRBV20-1,CSARRDRVGDEQFF,TGCAGTGCTAGAAGGGACAGGGTCGGCGATGAGCAGTTCTTC
.,.,TRBJ1-2,TRBV29-1,CSVEVLDTYGYTF,TGCAGCGTTGAAGTCCTCGACACATATGGCTACACCTTC
TRBD2,few,TRBJ2-3,TRBV9,CASSVGDPSGITDTQYF,TGTGCCAGCAGCGTAGGAGACCCTAGCGGGATCACAGATACGCAGTATTTT
.,.,TRBJ1-4,TRBV13,CASSLSGSKKLFF,TGTGCCAGCAGCTTATCGGGTTCTAAGAAACTGTTTTTT
TRBD1,.,TRBJ2-5,TRBV7-9,CASSHRDRQETQYF,TGTGCCAGCAGCCACCGGGACAGACAAGAGACCCAGTACTTC
.,few,TRBJ1-1,TRBV15,CATSISMNTEAFF,TGTGCCACCAGCATCAGTATGAACACTGAAGCTTTCTTT
.,.,TRBJ1-1,TRBV6-1,CASSEGYLRGTEAFF,TGTGCCAGCAGTGAAGGGTATCTACGAGGGACTGAAGCTTTCTTT
TRBD2,.,TRBJ2-3,TRBV28,CASNILAGDVQGTDTQYF,TGTGCCAGCAATATACTAGCGGGAGATGTCCAGGGCACAGATACGCAGTATTTT
.,few,TRBJ2-5,TRBV7-9,CASSLEPPQETQYF,TGTGCCAGCAGCTTAGAGCCCCCCCAAGAGACCCAGTACTTC
.,.,TRBJ1-2,TRBV6-4,CASSPRGSQIYGYTF,TGTGCCAGCAGTCCCAGGGGCTCGCAGATCTATGGCTACACCTTC
.,.,TRBJ2-3,TRBV7-9,CASSLVRSSDTQYF,TGTGCCAGCAGCTTAGTGCGATCGTCGGATACGCAGTATTTT
.,.,TRBJ1-1,TRBV5-1,CASSGGRGVTEAFF,TGCGCCAGCAGCGGGGGGCGAGGAGTCACTGAAGCTTTCTTT
.,.,TRBJ2-1,TRBV28,CASSRGPGEQFF,TGTGCCAGCAGTAGAGGGCCGGGGGAGCAGTTCTTC
.,.,TRBJ2-5,TRBV7-6,CASSLANLETQYF,TGTGCCAGCAGCTTGGCTAACTTAGAGACCCAGTACTTC
.,.,TRBJ2-1,TRBV11-2,CASSLIRNNEQFF,TGTGCCAGCAGCTTAATTAGAAACAATGAGCAGTTCTTC
.,.,TRBJ2-1,TRBV3-1,CASSQAGRQAFF,TGTGCCAGCAGCCAAGCGGGTAGGCAGGCCTTCTTC
.,.,TRBJ1-1,TRBV3-1,CASSSGRPTEAFF,TGTGCCAGCAGTTCGGGACGGCCAACTGAAGCTTTCTTT
TRBD1,few,TRBJ2-7,TRBV7-9,CASSPRDRTYEQYF,TGTGCCAGCAGTCCCCGGGACAGGACCTACGAGCAGTACTTC
.,few,TRBJ2-2,TRBV7-9,CASGWGTNTGELFF,TGTGCCAGCGGTTGGGGGACTAACACCGGGGAGCTGTTTTTT
TRBD1,.,TRBJ2-2,TRBV27,CASTPWQGATVGNLFF,TGTGCCAGCACCCCCTGGCAGGGGGCGACCGTCGGCAATCTGTTTTTT
TRBD2,few,TRBJ2-7,TRBV6-1,CASSVAGERYEQYF,TGTGCCAGCAGTGTAGCGGGAGAGCGTTACGAGCAGTACTTC
TRBD1,.,TRBJ1-2,TRBV27,CASSFIWDRGGYTF,TGTGCCAGCAGTTTCATTTGGGACAGGGGTGGCTACACCTTC
.,.,TRBJ2-3,TRBV7-9,CASTRAGSTDTQYF,TGTGCCAGCACGAGGGCGGGGAGCACAGATACGCAGTATTTT
TRBD1,few,TRBJ2-5,TRBV5-1,CASSPGTATQRETQYF,TGCGCCAGCAGCCCCGGGACAGCCACACAAAGGGAGACCCAGTACTTC
.,.,TRBJ2-7,TRBV28,CASSPLFYEQYF,TGTGCCAGCAGTCCCCTCTTCTACGAGCAGTACTTC
.,.,TRBJ2-1,TRBV2,CASSETGEKSYNEQFF,TGTGCCAGCAGTGAAACGGGCGAGAAATCCTACAATGAGCAGTTCTTC
.,few,TRBJ1-1,TRBV6-1,CASSEALLNTEAFF,TGTGCCAGCAGTGAAGCGCTGTTGAACACTGAAGCTTTCTTT
.,.,TRBJ1-1,TRBV19,CASRSREIYTEAFF,TGTGCCAGTAGAAGCAGGGAGATTTACACTGAAGCTTTCTTT
.,.,TRBJ1-3,TRBV6-2/TRBV6-3,CASSARTEGNTIYF,TGTGCCAGCAGTGCCCGGACGGAGGGAAACACCATATATTTT
.,once,TRBJ2-1,TRBV10-3,CAISDRDNEQFF,TGTGCCATCAGTGATAGGGACAATGAGCAGTTCTTC
.,.,TRBJ2-5,TRBV21-1,CASSKQGRTDKETHYF,TGTGCCAGCAGCAAACAGGGAAGGACAGACAAAGAGACCCACTACTTC
.,.,TRBJ2-3,TRBV6-5,CASSYSGGTQYF,TGTGCCAGCAGTTACTCAGGGGGTACGCAGTATTTT